These 23 T cell receptor beta chains originate from one sample sequenced in a study of blood T cells in healthy people across ages. Sample-barcoded 5' priming and a J-beta primer mix drove a second PCR of about 6 to 12 cycles. TCRdb analysed the 5' RACE reads with MiXCR anew, one entry per CDR3 protein. The table shows some 550,000 distinct CDR3 sequences, with around 48% occurring only once. Sequenced: blood. Every receptor here comes from an elderly man in good health.

This clonotype was detected ten times or more. The rearrangement links TRBV6-6 to TRBJ1-6; D possibly corresponds to TRBD1 (5 bases). Germline V gene sequence: CDR1 MNHNY, CDR2 SVGAGI (reference sequence). The CDR3 is made up of 16 amino acids. Trimming shortened V by 5 bases and J by 0 bases, and 11 bases separated the two germline ends. The CDR3 DNA follows: TGTGCCAGCAGTCCGGGACGAAGCTCCTATAATTCACCCCTCCACTTT. Translation: CASSPGRSSYNSPLHF.

The rearrangement links TRBV15 to TRBJ2-7; 9 bases line up with TRBD1. CDR3 length: 15 amino acids. CDR1 is LNHNV and CDR2 is YYDKDF in the germline V gene (reference sequence). Trimming cost V 4 bases and J 2 bases; bases outside gene matches: 6. The CDR3 nucleotides are TGTGCCACCAGCAAAGGACAGGGGTTAGCCTACGAGCAGTACTTC. Amino acids: CATSKGQGLAYEQYF.

This clonotype was seen just once. V usage is TRBV27 and J usage is TRBJ1-6, with D possibly matching TRBD1 (5 bases). Looked up from germline, CDR1 is MNHEY and CDR2 is SMNVEV (reference sequence). The CDR3 contains 16 residues. V lost 4 bases, J lost 6 bases, and 16 bases lay in between. The CDR3 nucleotides read TGTGCCAGCAGTTCGAAAAATACAGGTCTTAATTCACCCCTCCACTTT. Amino acids: CASSSKNTGLNSPLHF.

This clonotype was counted between two and nine times. The chain uses TRBV20-1 and TRBJ2-1, with 10 bases aligning to TRBD2. The CDR3 loop spans 16 amino acids. Germline V gene data show CDR1 as DFQATT and CDR2 as SNEGSKA (reference sequence). V trimming: 6 bases; J trimming: 3 bases; junction bases outside the gene matches: 11. DNA of the CDR3: TGCAGTGCAAAAGAGTTCGGGACTAGCGTCTACAATGAGCAGTTCTTC. This gives the protein CSAKEFGTSVYNEQFF.

This clonotype was observed many times. The rearrangement links TRBV7-2 to TRBJ2-7; 12 nucleotides match TRBD2. V shed 6 bases and J 2 bases; nucleotides not matched to a gene: 2. Germline V gene data show CDR1 as SGHTA and CDR2 as FQGNSA. This CDR3 region has 14 residues. The CDR3 here is CASSSSGGAYEQYF. DNA for the CDR3: TGTGCCAGCAGTTCTAGCGGGGGGGCCTACGAGCAGTACTTC.

This clonotype was counted only a few times. The DNA of the CDR3 is TGTGCCAGCAGACCAGACAGGGCCGGCTACACCTTC. Translated, it gives CASRPDRAGYTF. V and J are TRBV12-3 or TRBV12-4 and TRBJ1-2; 7 nucleotides match TRBD1. Trimming at V came to 6 bases and at J to 8 bases, leaving 6 bases not matched to a gene. CDR3 length: 12 residues.

The rearrangement uses TRBV10-3 and TRBJ1-1; D is perhaps TRBD1 (5 bases). The V gene lost 6 bases and the J gene lost 8 bases, with 22 bases spanning the gap. CDR3 size: 15 residues. Germline values: CDR1 ENHRY, CDR2 SYGVKD. CDR3 sequence: CAIRTQGGESTEAFF. CDR3 nucleotide sequence: TGTGCCATCAGGACCCAGGGAGGGGAGAGTACCGAAGCTTTCTTT.

Worth noting for this clonotype: The junction shows a germline mismatch at one end, possibly a read error. In DNA form, the CDR3 reads TGCAGTGCCAGAGGGGTAGCGGGAGGGCTAGGCACAGATACGCAGTATTTT. It is translated as CSARGVAGGLGTDTQYF. The chain combines TRBV20-1 with TRBJ2-3; 11 nucleotides align to TRBD2. Germline CDR1 reads DFQATT; CDR2 reads SNEGSKA (reference sequence). The CDR3 is 17 residues long.

The rearrangement links TRBV6-6 to TRBJ1-2, with D perhaps matching TRBD1 (5 bases). This CDR3 is 16 amino acids long. Trimming pared 6 bases from V and 4 bases from J, leaving 21 bases between. Germline CDR1 reads MNHNY; CDR2 reads SVGAGI (reference sequence). In nucleotides, the CDR3 is TGTGCCAGCAGCCCGGGGTGGGGGTCCAAGTCCTATGGCTACACCTTC. Amino acid sequence: CASSPGWGSKSYGYTF.

This clonotype was found a few times. The V and J genes are TRBV4-1 and TRBJ1-4; D is possibly TRBD1 (6 bases). The length of the CDR3 is 14 residues. Germline lookup yields CDR1 MGHRA and CDR2 YSYEKL. V was cut by 3 bases and J by 6 bases, with 11 bases left in between. DNA for the CDR3: TGCGCCAGCAGCCACGCAGGGGCGGATGAAAAACTGTTTTTT. As protein: CASSHAGADEKLFF.

The chain uses TRBV20-1 and TRBJ1-4; D is possibly TRBD1 (5 bases). The CDR3 has 13 residues. Germline V lookup: CDR1 DFQATT, CDR2 SNEGSKA (reference sequence). V was shortened by 3 bases and J by 6 bases, with 11 bases between the two germline ends. CDR3 coding DNA: TGCAGTGCTAGGGGGTTGGGGGATGAAAAACTGTTTTTT. This encodes CSARGLGDEKLFF.

This clonotype was seen more than once but under ten times. The CDR3 is CASSLATSGGAPYEQYF. In nucleotides, the CDR3 is TGTGCCAGCAGCTTAGCGACTAGCGGGGGGGCACCCTACGAGCAGTACTTC. The V gene is TRBV11-2, the J gene TRBJ2-4; the match to TRBD2 covers 14 bases. The J call may be faulty, since TRBJ2-7 better matches the DNA end. CDR1 and CDR2 (germline): SGHAT, FQNNGV. CDR3 size: 17 residues.

V is TRBV28 and J is TRBJ2-1, with D possibly being TRBD1 or TRBD2 (5 bases each). V was trimmed by 4 bases and J by 9 bases, leaving 19 bases between them. Germline CDR1 and CDR2: MDHEN and SYDVKM. The CDR3 has 15 amino acids. The CDR3 protein is CASSWSGTLRGEQFF. DNA of the CDR3: TGTGCCAGCAGTTGGTCCGGGACCCTGCGAGGTGAGCAGTTCTTC.

On this clonotype: Sequence at one end of the junction differs from germline and may be a read error. V is TRBV18 and J is TRBJ2-7; 11 bases agree with TRBD1. Looked up from germline, CDR1 is KGHSH and CDR2 is LQKENI. This CDR3 is built from 14 residues. The CDR3 reads CACSLDRGLYEQYF. The CDR3 nucleotides read TGTGCCTGCTCACTGGACAGGGGGCTCTACGAGCAGTACTTC.

The chain couples TRBV12-3 or TRBV12-4 to TRBJ2-3; TRBD1 matches at 8 bases. The length of the CDR3 is 13 residues. After removal of 6 bases from V and 4 bases from J, the junction contained 3 bases not matched to a gene. In DNA form, the CDR3 reads TGTGCCAGCAGGCAGACAGGGGCAGATACGCAGTATTTT. It encodes CASRQTGADTQYF.

This chain joins TRBV28 and TRBJ2-7; 14 bases align to TRBD2. This CDR3 has 16 residues. With 2 bases clipped from V and 7 bases from J, the junction kept 7 bases outside the gene matches. Germline V gene lookup returns CDR1 MDHEN and CDR2 SYDVKM. The CDR3 region has the DNA TGTGCCAGCAGTTTAGTCCGACTAGCGGGGGGGCGGGAGCAGTACTTC. Translated, it gives CASSLVRLAGGREQYF.

This clonotype was seen more than once but under ten times. The rearrangement links TRBV7-9 to TRBJ1-2; D uncertain. The CDR3 extends over 16 amino acids. Trimming pared 2 bases from V and 4 bases from J, leaving 17 bases between. The germline CDR1 and CDR2 sequences are SEHNR and FQNEAQ (reference sequence). The CDR3: CASSLLLPRVGYGYTF. The CDR3 DNA reads TGTGCCAGCAGCTTACTCCTGCCTCGAGTGGGCTATGGCTACACCTTC. Full variable domain (outside the CDR3, taken from reference TRBV7-9 and TRBJ1-2): DTGVSQNPRHKITKRGQNVTFRCDPISEHNRLYWYRQTLGQGPEFLTYFQNEAQLEKSRLLSDRFSAERPKGSFSTLEIQRTEQGDSAMYLCASSLLLPRVGYGYTFGSGTRLTVV.

In the case of this clonotype: Germline and junction disagree at one end, which may indicate a read error. This chain's CDR3 is CASSQVGMKNEKLFF. The CDR3 nucleotides are TGTGCCAGCAGCCAAGTTGGCATGAAAAATGAAAAACTGTTTTTT. The chain recombines TRBV4-1 with TRBJ1-4, with D uncertain. Germline CDR1 MGHRA, CDR2 YSYEKL. The CDR3 contains 15 residues.

In this sample, this clonotype turned up a few times. One base away lies a much larger clone, so this may be a sequencing read error. For the CDR3, the DNA is TGTGCCAGCAGTTACCTGGGGACCCCTAACAATGAGCAGTACTTC. Its translation is CASSYLGTPNNEQYF. V usage is TRBV6-5 and J usage is TRBJ2-5; TRBD1 or TRBD2 may be the D gene (5 bases each). V was cut by 2 bases and J by 11 bases, with 21 bases left in between. Per germline, CDR1 MNHEY and CDR2 SVGAGI. The CDR3 has 15 residues.

Only a few counts were recorded for this clonotype. The rearrangement uses TRBV7-2 and TRBJ2-3, with 9 bases aligning to TRBD2. J was trimmed by 4 bases and V by 1 base; bases with no gene match: 9. Germline V gene lookup returns CDR1 SGHTA and CDR2 FQGNSA. The length of the CDR3 is 17 residues. The CDR3 loop reads CASSLGGGGGVSDTQYF. The CDR3 nucleotides read TGTGCCAGCAGCTTAGGCGGTGGCGGGGGGGTTTCAGATACGCAGTATTTT.

This clonotype was observed a handful of times. A read error may account for a junction end that differs from germline. The V call is TRBV29-1, the J call TRBJ2-1; 7 bases align to TRBD1. Germline loops: CDR1 SQVTM, CDR2 ANQGSEA. This CDR3 is 16 amino acids long. The CDR3 loop reads CSVEDKGQRPYSEQFF. CDR3 DNA sequence: TGCAGCGTTGAAGATAAGGGACAGCGACCTTACAGTGAGCAGTTCTTC.

As concerns this clonotype: At one end the junction does not follow the germline gene, possibly because of a read error. The chain couples TRBV28 to TRBJ2-4; tentatively, D is TRBD2 (8 bases). This CDR3 comprises 19 residues. Germline-derived CDR1 and CDR2 are MDHEN and SYDVKM. The CDR3 nucleotides read TGTGCCAGCAGTCAACCGGGACAGACTAGCGAGATAGCCAAAGACATTCAGTACTTC. Translating gives CASSQPGQTSEIAKDIQYF.

The chain couples TRBV20-1 to TRBJ1-5; D not certain. Trimming took 7 bases from V and 4 from J, leaving 14 bases between them. The length of the CDR3 is 13 residues. Germline loops: CDR1 DFQATT, CDR2 SNEGSKA (reference sequence). For the CDR3, the DNA is TGCAGTGGCGCCCGGGGTGCAAATCAGCCCCAGCATTTT. Amino acid sequence: CSGARGANQPQHF.